A single sample gave rise to the 30 T cell receptor beta chains below, sequenced in a study of blood T cell repertoires in COVID-19. Profiled with immunoSEQ multiplex PCR; TCRdb holds only in-frame clones, not every one. The sample shows some 150,000 clones, roughly 85% of them seen only once. The sequenced material came from PBMCs or T cells enriched from blood (not recorded which). These receptors originate from a woman aged 50 to 60 who had recovered from COVID-19.

This chain connects TRBV13 to TRBJ1-1; D call uncertain. The ends were cut back, 4 bases at V and 0 bases at J, with 15 bases in the middle. This CDR3 has 16 residues. Germline V gives CDR1 PRHDT, CDR2 FYEKMQ (reference sequence). The CDR3 nucleotides read TGTGCCAGCAGCTCCACTCCCACGGGTCTGAACACTGAAGCTTTCTTT. This codes for CASSSTPTGLNTEAFF.

This chain joins TRBV9 and TRBJ2-2; weak D call: TRBD1 (6 bases). Germline CDR1 and CDR2: SGDLS and YYNGEE. CDR3 length equals 15 residues. Trimming removed 0 bases at V and 1 base at J, with 7 bases between. DNA for the CDR3: TGTGCCAGCAGCGTAGGACAGGTGAACACCGGGGAGCTGTTTTTT. It yields the protein CASSVGQVNTGELFF.

The V call is TRBV7-9, the J call TRBJ1-4, with 12 bases matching TRBD1. The CDR3 consists of 14 residues. The V segment lost 5 bases and the J segment 7 bases; nucleotides outside the gene matches: 2. Germline V gene sequence: CDR1 SEHNR, CDR2 FQNEAQ (reference sequence). The CDR3 coding sequence is TGTGCCAGCAGCGAGGGACAGGGGGCTGAAAAACTGTTTTTT. Its protein is CASSEGQGAEKLFF.

Concerning this clone: Additional DNA sequences in this sample encode the identical CDR3. The V and J genes are TRBV11-2 and TRBJ1-1; D is undetermined. Germline assignment: CDR1 SGHAT and CDR2 FQNNGV. Trimming removed 1 base from V and 4 bases from J, with 7 bases in between. There are 13 residues in the CDR3. The CDR3 loop reads CASSLGSGTEAFF. CDR3 coding DNA: TGTGCCAGCAGCTTAGGATCGGGCACTGAAGCTTTCTTT.

The chain links TRBV19 to TRBJ1-6; D uncertain. V was shortened by 7 bases and J by 7 bases, with 11 bases between the two germline ends. This CDR3 is 13 amino acids long. From germline, CDR1 is LNHDA and CDR2 SQIVND (reference sequence). The CDR3 region is CASKDYGNSPLHF. The CDR3 DNA sequence: TGTGCCAGTAAGGATTACGGGAATTCACCCCTCCACTTT.

V is TRBV15 and J is TRBJ1-6, with D maybe TRBD1 (5 bases). Germline V gene sequence: CDR1 LNHNV, CDR2 YYDKDF (reference sequence). Trimming shortened V by 1 base and J by 7 bases, and 20 bases separated the two germline ends. The CDR3 extends over 18 amino acids. The CDR3, as DNA: TGTGCCACCAGCAGAGCACCCAACTCCGACAGTAGGAATTCACCCCTCCACTTT. Protein product: CATSRAPNSDSRNSPLHF.

The count of this clone is one. The chain is built from TRBV27 and TRBJ1-3; D ambiguous. Trimming cost V 5 bases and J 0 bases, with 5 bases left between them. CDR1 MNHEY and CDR2 SMNVEV come from the germline V gene (reference sequence). This CDR3 is 13 amino acids long. CDR3 in amino acids: CASSKLSGNTIYF. DNA of the CDR3: TGTGCCAGCAGTAAGCTCTCTGGAAACACCATATATTTT.

This chain links TRBV5-8 with TRBJ1-6; D gene unclear. The CDR3 spans 12 residues. The germline CDR1 and CDR2 sequences are SGHTS and YDEGEE. Trimming stripped 4 bases from V and 11 bases from J, with 10 bases between. Here the CDR3 reads CASSRELTPLHF. CDR3 in DNA: TGTGCCAGCAGCCGCGAGTTGACACCCCTCCACTTT.

This chain links TRBV11-3 with TRBJ1-5; 8 nucleotides match TRBD1. Germline trimming cut 5 bases from V and 0 bases from J; bases unmatched to any gene: 9. CDR1 is SGHNT, CDR2 YENEEA, per germline. CDR3 length: 17 residues. The CDR3 reads CASSVQGDRSSNQPQHF. The CDR3 region has the DNA TGTGCCAGCAGCGTTCAAGGGGACAGGTCTAGCAATCAGCCCCAGCATTTT.

The rearrangement joins TRBV2 to TRBJ1-2, with no clear D. Trimming pared 10 bases from V and 4 bases from J, leaving 13 bases between. The CDR3 covers 12 residues. CDR1 and CDR2 from the germline V gene are SNHLY and FYNNEI. The CDR3 sequence is CAIINNLYGYTF. CDR3 sequence (DNA): TGTGCCATTATAAACAACCTCTATGGCTACACCTTC.

The chain uses TRBV27 and TRBJ1-2; a possible D gene is TRBD1 (5 bases). The CDR3 consists of 11 residues. Germline CDR1 MNHEY, CDR2 SMNVEV (reference sequence). V was shortened by 3 bases and J by 8 bases, with 7 bases between the two germline ends. CDR3: CASSFGGGYTF. The DNA for the CDR3 is TGTGCCAGCAGTTTCGGGGGGGGCTACACCTTC.

This clone was found a few times. The gene calls are TRBV19 and TRBJ1-4; 9 bases agree with TRBD1. Germline V gene lookup returns CDR1 LNHDA and CDR2 SQIVND (reference sequence). This CDR3 has 14 residues. J was trimmed by 5 bases and V by 6 bases; bases with no gene match: 4. The CDR3 region has the DNA TGTGCCAGTAGCCTGACAGGGGGAAATGAAAAACTGTTTTTT. It translates to CASSLTGGNEKLFF.

This rearrangement joins TRBV28 to TRBJ1-1, with unresolved D. The V end lost 6 bases, the J end lost 9 bases, and 11 bases lay between the germline ends. Per the germline V gene, CDR1 is MDHEN and CDR2 is SYDVKM. The CDR3 consists of 11 residues. The CDR3 coding sequence is TGTGCCAGCAGGAGCGGACGCAAAGCTTTCTTT. As protein: CASRSGRKAFF.

The chain links TRBV19 to TRBJ1-5; TRBD1 matches at 10 bases. This CDR3 has 16 amino acids. V gave up 6 bases and J gave up 5 bases; unmatched junction bases: 10. Germline lookup yields CDR1 LNHDA and CDR2 SQIVND (reference sequence). DNA of the CDR3: TGTGCCAGTAGCGGGACAGGGGAATTGAACCATCAGCCCCAGCATTTT. It encodes CASSGTGELNHQPQHF.

This clone was recorded once. The chain links TRBV3-1 (or the pseudogene TRBV3-2) to TRBJ1-3; D may be TRBD1 (5 bases). With 1 base removed from V and 4 bases from J, the gap between germline ends came to 11 bases. The CDR3 runs 15 residues. Germline-derived CDR1 and CDR2 are LGHDT and YNNKEL (reference sequence). The CDR3 bases are TGTGCCAGCAGCCAAGTTCCGGGGGGAGGAAACACCATATATTTT. Translated: CASSQVPGGGNTIYF.

A single count supports this clone. The chain is built from TRBV6-5 and TRBJ1-2; tentative D call: TRBD1 (6 bases). In germline, CDR1 is MNHEY, CDR2 SVGAGI. V lost 6 bases and J lost 4, with 12 bases in between. The CDR3 contains 13 residues. The CDR3 DNA reads TGTGCCAGCAGCCTCGACAGGTCCTATGGCTACACCTTC. Residues: CASSLDRSYGYTF.

This chain joins TRBV6-1 and TRBJ2-7, with D perhaps matching TRBD1 (7 bases). The germline V and J ends were trimmed by 2 bases and 0 bases, with 11 bases remaining between them. The CDR3 runs 15 residues. Germline CDR1 is MNHNS and CDR2 is SASEGT. CDR3 nucleotides: TGTGCCAGCAGTGAACCAGGGGGGAGCTCCTACGAGCAGTACGTC. This gives the protein CASSEPGGSSYEQYV.

The V and J genes are TRBV29-1 and TRBJ2-2; TRBD1 might be the D (5 bases). CDR3 length: 13 amino acids. Trimming cost V 7 bases and J 3 bases, with 12 bases left between them. Germline CDR1 reads SQVTM; CDR2 reads ANQGSEA. As DNA, the CDR3 is TGCAGCGGTTATGACAGCTACACCGGGGAGCTGTTTTTT. This gives the protein CSGYDSYTGELFF.

This chain joins TRBV19 and TRBJ2-5; perhaps TRBD1 as D (6 bases). Germline V gene sequence: CDR1 LNHDA, CDR2 SQIVND (reference sequence). V shed 10 bases and J shed 2 bases, with 14 bases lying between them. The CDR3 consists of 13 residues. The CDR3 loop reads CATSRGQQETQYF. The CDR3 DNA sequence: TGTGCCACCTCCCGGGGACAACAAGAGACCCAGTACTTC.

V and J are TRBV15 and TRBJ1-6; tentative D call: TRBD1 (5 bases). Germline V CDR1 and CDR2: LNHNV, YYDKDF (reference sequence). V gave up 2 bases and J gave up 2 bases, with 25 bases separating them. The CDR3 length is 21 residues. CDR3 sequence reads: CATSRLDTGLMHRTYNSPLHF. CDR3 sequence (DNA): TGTGCCACCAGCAGACTAGATACGGGACTAATGCATCGCACCTATAATTCACCCCTCCACTTT. The full variable domain, with the rest looked up from reference TRBV15 and TRBJ1-6, is DAMVIQNPRYQVTQFGKPVTLSCSQTLNHNVMYWYQQKSSQAPKLLFHYYDKDFNNEADTPDNFQSRRPNTSFCFLDIRSPGLGDTAMYLCATSRLDTGLMHRTYNSPLHFGNGTRLTVT.

The chain carries TRBV7-8 and TRBJ1-3; 7 bases map to TRBD1. CDR3 size: 15 residues. Trimming took 1 base from V and 0 from J; bases not matched to a gene: 0. Germline V gene data show CDR1 as SGHVS and CDR2 as FQNEAQ. CDR3 in amino acids: CASSLGDSSGNTIYF. The CDR3 region has the DNA TGTGCCAGCAGCTTAGGGGACAGCTCTGGAAACACCATATATTTT.

This sequence joins TRBV5-1 and TRBJ1-1, with D tentatively TRBD1 (5 bases). Trimming took 0 bases from V and 0 from J, leaving 9 bases between them. The CDR3 contains 15 residues. Germline values: CDR1 SGHRS, CDR2 YFSETQ. The CDR3 nucleotides read TGCGCCAGCAGCTTGGTCGGGGGGGTGAACACTGAAGCTTTCTTT. Its translation is CASSLVGGVNTEAFF. The full variable domain, with the rest looked up from reference TRBV5-1 and TRBJ1-1, is KAGVTQTPRYLIKTRGQQVTLSCSPISGHRSVSWYQQTPGQGLQFLFEYFSETQRNKGNFPGRFSGRQFSNSRSEMNVSTLELGDSALYLCASSLVGGVNTEAFFGQGTRLTVV.

The chain has TRBV2 and TRBJ2-5; D may be TRBD1 (5 bases). The germline gives CDR1 SNHLY, CDR2 FYNNEI. This CDR3 comprises 14 residues. V was trimmed by 2 bases and J by 5 bases, leaving 12 bases between them. CDR3 sequence: CASSEQGMGETQYF. The CDR3 DNA sequence: TGTGCCAGCAGTGAACAGGGAATGGGCGAGACCCAGTACTTC.

In its sample, this clone was seen a few times. The rearrangement joins TRBV7-2 to TRBJ2-3; 11 bases are a match to TRBD2. CDR1 is SGHTA, CDR2 FQGNSA, per germline. Losses at the gene ends were 3 bases for V and 2 bases for J; bases not matched to a gene: 1. The CDR3 consists of 15 residues. In DNA form, the CDR3 reads TGTGCCAGCAGCTTTAGCGGGGGGGACACAGATACGCAGTATTTT. Amino acid sequence: CASSFSGGDTDTQYF.

The V gene is TRBV5-4, the J gene TRBJ2-1; 14 nucleotides line up with TRBD2. Germline values: CDR1 SGHNT, CDR2 YYREEE (reference sequence). The ends lost 5 bases at V and 3 bases at J; junction bases unmatched: 4. CDR3 length: 16 residues. Here the CDR3 reads CASRTGTSGSYNEQFF. DNA for the CDR3: TGTGCCAGCAGGACCGGGACTAGCGGGAGCTACAATGAGCAGTTCTTC.

The chain carries TRBV7-3 and TRBJ2-5; TRBD2 is a possible D gene (5 bases). The CDR3 consists of 14 residues. V gave up 2 bases and J gave up 2 bases, with 9 bases separating them. Per germline, CDR1 SGHTA and CDR2 FQGTGA. The CDR3 spells CASSLQPGQETQYF. Here the CDR3 DNA reads TGTGCCAGCAGCTTACAGCCGGGGCAAGAGACCCAGTACTTC.

V usage is TRBV27 and J usage is TRBJ2-2; D not certain. Trimming cost V 5 bases and J 5 bases, with 12 bases left between them. The CDR3 has 14 amino acids. Germline V lookup: CDR1 MNHEY, CDR2 SMNVEV (reference sequence). The CDR3 protein is CASSGRLITGELFF. CDR3 nucleotide sequence: TGTGCCAGCAGTGGCAGACTCATAACCGGGGAGCTGTTTTTT.

The chain has TRBV5-1 and TRBJ2-5, with TRBD2 as a possible D gene (6 bases). The V end was cut by 9 bases, the J end by 4 bases, with 16 bases between. The CDR3 is 13 amino acids. The V gene's germline CDR1 is SGHRS and CDR2 YFSETQ. The CDR3 loop reads CATGGSSGETQYF. In DNA, the CDR3 is TGCGCCACCGGAGGGTCTAGTGGAGAGACCCAGTACTTC.

The chain joins TRBV7-2 to TRBJ2-3; D perhaps matches TRBD2 (5 bases). Germline CDR1 and CDR2: SGHTA and FQGNSA. This CDR3 is built from 16 residues. Between the trimmed V and J ends, which lost 3 bases and 5 bases, there was a span of 18 bases. The CDR3 DNA sequence: TGTGCCAGCAGCTTGAACCCCGGACTTCCCCTAGATACGCAGTATTTT. Translation: CASSLNPGLPLDTQYF.

The rearrangement uses TRBV5-4 and TRBJ1-6, with D uncertain. There are 17 residues in the CDR3. Trimming stripped 1 base from V and 2 bases from J, with 13 bases between. Germline lookup yields CDR1 SGHNT and CDR2 YYREEE (reference sequence). The CDR3 spells CASSLKSPGPYNSPLHF. CDR3 coding DNA: TGTGCCAGCAGCTTGAAGTCCCCTGGGCCCTATAATTCACCCCTCCACTTT.